In this sample, the clone carrying this T cell receptor beta chain turned up a few times. What it recognizes is unknown. These data come from a study of identical twins. CDR3 length: 11 residues. The germline gives CDR1 ENHRY, CDR2 SYGVKD. V dropped 11 bases and J dropped 6 bases, with 14 bases sitting between them. Only healthy Caucasians were included as donors. Study-wide results and limits: Weaker excess twin sharing was seen among beta out-of-frame sequences. Invariant T cells like MAIT and iNKT could partly confound the zero-insertion analyses. Some out-of-frame alpha sequences were shared by twins, and these showed excess low generation probability.

A single record per CDR3 protein comes from TCRdb applying MiXCR to the 5' RACE reads. The table shows about 520,000 distinct CDR3 sequences, with roughly a fifth occurring only once. The data were also submitted as part of a second study, on T cells expressing NK-cell markers.

V and J are TRBV10-3 and TRBJ2-7, with TRBD1 as a possible D gene (5 bases). This clonotype was obtained from a woman younger than 30 in good health. Sequencing was done on a sample of CD4+ T cells sorted from blood. CDR3 coding DNA: TGTGCCTTGGGCAGGGAAGGCGAGCAGTACTTC. Translating gives CALGREGEQYF.